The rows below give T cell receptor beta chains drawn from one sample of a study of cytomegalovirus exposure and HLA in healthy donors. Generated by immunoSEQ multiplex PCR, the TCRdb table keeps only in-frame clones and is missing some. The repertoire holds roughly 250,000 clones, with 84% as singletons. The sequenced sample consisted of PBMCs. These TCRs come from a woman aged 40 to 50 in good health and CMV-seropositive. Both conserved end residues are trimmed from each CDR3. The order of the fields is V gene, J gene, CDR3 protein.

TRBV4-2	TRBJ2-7	ASSQEAGLAGGEQY
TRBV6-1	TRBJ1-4	ASSLQAGSNEKLF
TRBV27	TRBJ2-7	ASSSMGLPTYEQY
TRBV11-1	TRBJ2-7	ASSFGRGLSYEQY
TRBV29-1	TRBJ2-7	SVNPGGTSYEQY
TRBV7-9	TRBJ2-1	ASSLADGGRSSNEQF
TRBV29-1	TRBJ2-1	SVDSAGGPNEQF
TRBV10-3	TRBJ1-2	AIRQTYGYT
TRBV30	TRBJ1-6	AWSANRGLNSPLH
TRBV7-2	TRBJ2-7	ASRLAASSYEQY
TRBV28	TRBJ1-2	ASSSPGGNWYGYT
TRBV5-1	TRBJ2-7	ASSLDATGSVYEQY
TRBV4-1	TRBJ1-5	ASSQDWGPQGSRQPQH
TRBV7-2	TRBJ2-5	ASSTGQARDQETQY
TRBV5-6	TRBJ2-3	ASSLGSTDTQY
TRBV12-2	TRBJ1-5	ASPPNPPRDRIQGSNQPQH
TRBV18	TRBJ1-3	ASFRQTSGNTIY
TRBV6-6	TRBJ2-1	ASSYGPLGRGDEQF
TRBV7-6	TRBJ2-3	ASSNPEGGIDTQY
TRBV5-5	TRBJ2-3	ASSSLTSGRVTDTQY
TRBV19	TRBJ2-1	ASSRLAGGSYNEQF
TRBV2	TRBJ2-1	ASIDHSYNEQF
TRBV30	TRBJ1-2	AWTSPGSYGYT
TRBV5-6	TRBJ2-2	ASSLDGRTGGGGTGELF
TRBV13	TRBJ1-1	ASSFRTDNTEAF
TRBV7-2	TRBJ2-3	ASSPGGIRTDTQY
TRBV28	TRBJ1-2	ASSVPGGRQGEGYT
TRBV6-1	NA	ASETPSYEQY
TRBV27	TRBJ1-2	ASSPLTGGLISYGYT
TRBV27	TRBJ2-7	ASSWTGTSGSKY
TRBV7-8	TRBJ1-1	ASSFGDLRAF
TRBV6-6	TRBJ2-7	ASSYGGQGSYEQY
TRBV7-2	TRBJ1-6	ASSPEGGRGGSPLH
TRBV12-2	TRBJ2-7	ASRPRLGLGREQY
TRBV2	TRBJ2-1	ASREGQGI
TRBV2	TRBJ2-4	ASLAGTGPH
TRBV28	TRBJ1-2	ASSLGQGARGYT
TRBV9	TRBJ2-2	ASRVGGLDTGELF
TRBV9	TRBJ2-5	ASSVAQGQAETQY
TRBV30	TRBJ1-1	AWSRDTINTEAF
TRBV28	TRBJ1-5	ASSSPSGINQPQH
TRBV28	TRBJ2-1	ASRPGTSGRLEF
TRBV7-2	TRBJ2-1	ASSLQQNAQF
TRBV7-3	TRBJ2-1	ASSLGLAGYNEQF
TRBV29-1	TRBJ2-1	SIRAQSYNEQF
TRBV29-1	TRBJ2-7	SVRAGGFYEQY